Following are 10 T cell receptor beta chains from one sample sequenced in a study of blood T cell repertoires in COVID-19. Some clones are missing from TCRdb's copy, which holds only in-frame ones; the method was immunoSEQ multiplex PCR. The sample lists around 62,000 clones, around 85% occurring once. The material sequenced was peripheral blood. Receptor source: a man aged 50-60 years with acute or convalescent COVID-19.

The chain uses TRBV5-1 and TRBJ2-6; 9 bases are a match to TRBD1. V trimming: 4 bases; J trimming: 3 bases; junction bases outside the gene matches: 8. Germline CDR1 and CDR2: SGHRS and YFSETQ. The CDR3 contains 17 residues. Here the CDR3 reads CASSTGQGIYGANVLTF. CDR3 DNA: TGCGCCAGCAGCACCGGACAGGGGATATATGGGGCCAACGTCCTGACTTTC. Using reference TRBV5-1 and TRBJ2-6 for the parts outside the CDR3, the full variable domain is KAGVTQTPRYLIKTRGQQVTLSCSPISGHRSVSWYQQTPGQGLQFLFEYFSETQRNKGNFPGRFSGRQFSNSRSEMNVSTLELGDSALYLCASSTGQGIYGANVLTFGAGSRLTVL.

J is TRBJ2-5 and V is TRBV19; 9 bases are a match to TRBD2. V trimming: 5 bases; J trimming: 0 bases; junction bases outside the gene matches: 10. The germline V gene has CDR1 LNHDA and CDR2 SQIVND (reference sequence). This CDR3 is built from 17 residues. The CDR3, as DNA: TGTGCCAGTAGTTGGGGCGGTGCGGGGGGGTACCAAGAGACCCAGTACTTC. Translation gives CASSWGGAGGYQETQYF.

This clone was found a few times. CDR3 in DNA: TGTGCCAGCAGCCCGAGGGCCCAGCCCACTGAAGCTTTCTTT. Translating gives CASSPRAQPTEAFF. The chain uses TRBV9 and TRBJ1-1; D gene unclear. Trimming stripped 4 bases from V and 4 bases from J, with 14 bases between. CDR3 length: 14 amino acids. Germline CDR1 SGDLS, CDR2 YYNGEE.

This clone has a handful of counts. The genes are TRBV23-1 and TRBJ1-5; weak D call: TRBD1 (6 bases). TRBV23-1 qualifies as an ORF whose function is uncertain. V was pared by 4 bases and J by 0 bases, with 19 bases between. The CDR3 totals 18 residues. This CDR3 reads CASSPGGGRSYSNQPQHF. The CDR3 DNA follows: TGCGCCAGCAGTCCCGGGGGGGGCAGATCATATAGCAATCAGCCCCAGCATTTT.

This sequence joins TRBV7-3 and TRBJ2-3, with 7 nucleotides matching TRBD1. This CDR3 is built from 14 residues. With V trimmed by 2 bases and J by 5 bases, 4 bases remained unmatched. Germline V gives CDR1 SGHTA, CDR2 FQGTGA. The CDR3 protein is CASSLRGGEDTQYF. For the CDR3, the DNA is TGTGCCAGCAGCTTACGAGGGGGCGAAGATACGCAGTATTTT.

This rearrangement joins TRBV24-1 to TRBJ2-1, with TRBD1 matching over 11 bases. The CDR3 is 15 residues long. CDR1 is KGHDR and CDR2 is SFDVKD in the germline V gene. J gave up 8 bases and V 3 bases, and 5 bases lay outside the gene matches. CDR3 sequence reads: CATSDADRGQDEQFF. DNA of the CDR3: TGTGCCACCAGTGATGCGGACAGGGGGCAGGATGAGCAGTTCTTC.

The genes are TRBV29-1 and TRBJ2-7; 7 bases are shared with TRBD1. CDR1 is SQVTM, CDR2 ANQGSEA, per germline. Losses at the gene ends were 1 base for V and 1 base for J; bases not matched to a gene: 7. The CDR3 totals 15 residues. CDR3: CSVEVGQQGSYEQYV. The DNA for the CDR3 is TGCAGCGTTGAAGTCGGACAACAGGGGTCCTACGAGCAGTACGTC.

The J gene is TRBJ1-1, the V gene TRBV21-1; the listed D gene, TRBD1, was not tested against the DNA. TRBV21-1 represents a pseudogene. This CDR3 is 15 amino acids long. In nucleotides, the CDR3 is TGTGCCAGCAGCCCTTATAAAGGGGGCGGGGAGGAAGCTTTCTTT. Amino acid sequence: CASSPYKGGGEEAFF.

The genes are TRBV30 and TRBJ1-5, with TRBD1 identical over 9 bases. V shed 3 bases, J shed 4 bases, and the junction held 4 bases outside the gene matches. CDR3 size: 14 residues. CDR1 is GTSNPN and CDR2 is SVGIG in the germline V gene (reference sequence). CDR3 in amino acids: CAWSEGTGNQPQHF. Here the CDR3 DNA reads TGTGCCTGGAGCGAAGGGACAGGGAATCAGCCCCAGCATTTT. The full variable domain, rest sourced from reference TRBV30 and TRBJ1-5, is SQTIHQWPATLVQPVGSPLSLECTVEGTSNPNLYWYRQAAGRGLQLLFYSVGIGQISSEVPQNLSASRPQDRQFILSSKKLLLSDSGFYLCAWSEGTGNQPQHFGDGTRLSIL.

The CDR3 region is CAWSAGLSTEAFF. The CDR3 DNA reads as TGTGCCTGGAGTGCCGGGTTATCCACTGAAGCTTTCTTT. V gene TRBV30 combines with J gene TRBJ1-1; D is undetermined. Germline assignment: CDR1 GTSNPN and CDR2 SVGIG (reference sequence). V was shortened by 1 base and J by 4 bases, with 10 bases between the two germline ends. The CDR3 extends over 13 amino acids.